The clone carrying this TCR beta chain was seen just once. The table came from immunoSEQ multiplex PCR; TCRdb's copy has only in-frame clones and leaves some out. The repertoire consists of about 97,000 clones, with about 95% occurring once and the leading ten covering 0.33%. Germline CDR1 reads PRHDT; CDR2 reads FYEKMQ (reference sequence). V was clipped by 5 bases and J by 7 bases; unmatched bases: 11. The CDR3 has 15 amino acids. This sample stems from a study of technical replicates of blood from several donors. The receptor's source is a human donor in good health. V usage is TRBV13 and J usage is TRBJ2-1; TRBD1 aligns across 7 bases. What was sequenced was T cells isolated from PBMCs. The CDR3 is CASSRRGLTGNEQFF. The DNA of the CDR3 is TGTGCCAGCAGCCGAAGGGGGCTAACTGGGAATGAGCAGTTCTTC.